The 22 T cell receptor beta chains below all came from one sample that was sequenced in a study of blood T cell repertoires in COVID-19. Using immunoSEQ multiplex PCR, the repertoire was profiled, and TCRdb retains in-frame clones only, with some absent. The repertoire includes about 160,000 clones, 80% to 90% of them detected once, and roughly 3.9% sits in the top ten. Sequenced: peripheral blood. Receptors were obtained from an older woman who had recovered from COVID-19.

V usage is TRBV5-4 and J usage is TRBJ2-7, with 8 bases aligning to TRBD1. The CDR3 extends over 14 amino acids. The V gene's germline CDR1 is SGHNT and CDR2 YYREEE (reference sequence). V dropped 3 bases and J dropped 5; count of bases not matched to a gene: 7. The CDR3 protein is CASSWGSGGNEQYF. CDR3 in DNA: TGTGCCAGCAGCTGGGGGTCAGGGGGCAACGAGCAGTACTTC.

This CDR3 is CASSIGDTGYTF. The DNA of the CDR3 is TGTGCCAGTAGTATAGGGGACACTGGCTACACCTTC. The genes are TRBV19 and TRBJ1-2; tentative D call: TRBD1 (6 bases). V shed 1 base and J shed 7 bases, with 7 bases lying between them. This CDR3 has 12 residues. The V gene's germline CDR1 is LNHDA and CDR2 SQIVND (reference sequence).

This chain links TRBV30 with TRBJ1-1, with D unclear. CDR1 GTSNPN and CDR2 SVGIG come from the germline V gene (reference sequence). V gave up 2 bases and J gave up 1 base, with 11 bases separating them. The CDR3 is made up of 14 amino acids. The CDR3 DNA reads TGTGCCTGGAGTAATCGGGGTGGGAACACTGAAGCTTTCTTT. Its protein product is CAWSNRGGNTEAFF.

This clone has ten or more counts. The gene calls are TRBV14 and TRBJ2-7; D call uncertain. CDR1 SGHDN and CDR2 FVKESK come from the germline V gene. The CDR3 is made up of 13 amino acids. Trimming stripped 1 base from V and 4 bases from J, with 8 bases between. The CDR3 bases are TGTGCCAGCAGCCAAGGGCACATATACGAGCAGTACTTC. Protein sequence: CASSQGHIYEQYF.

This clone was observed once. This chain joins TRBV28 and TRBJ2-5; no reliable D call. Trimming stripped 3 bases from V and 4 bases from J, with 9 bases between. The germline V gene encodes CDR1 MDHEN and CDR2 SYDVKM. The CDR3 contains 13 residues. The DNA for the CDR3 is TGTGCCAGCAGTTTTGGTAGTATAGAGACCCAGTACTTC. Amino acids: CASSFGSIETQYF.

The chain has TRBV2 and TRBJ2-7; D may be TRBD2 (7 bases). The CDR3 runs 15 residues. The germline gives CDR1 SNHLY, CDR2 FYNNEI. The ends were cut back, 1 base at V and 7 bases at J, with 17 bases in the middle. CDR3 bases: TGTGCCAGCAGTGAAGAGGAGAGGGGGGGCAGAGAGCAGTACTTC. It translates to CASSEEERGGREQYF.

This clone came up many times. V and J are TRBV7-9 and TRBJ1-2; 8 bases align to TRBD1. In germline, CDR1 is SEHNR, CDR2 FQNEAQ (reference sequence). V was clipped by 5 bases and J by 8 bases; unmatched bases: 7. The CDR3 is 13 amino acids. CDR3 sequence reads: CASSPRTGKGYTF. In DNA form, the CDR3 reads TGTGCCAGCAGCCCACGGACAGGGAAAGGCTACACCTTC.

The chain links TRBV24-1 to TRBJ2-3; perhaps TRBD2 as D (6 bases). CDR1 is KGHDR, CDR2 SFDVKD, per germline. CDR3 length: 15 residues. V shed 5 bases and J shed 3 bases, with 14 bases lying between them. The CDR3 region has the DNA TGTGCCACCAGTGTGGGGGGAATTAGTACAGATACGCAGTATTTT. Translating gives CATSVGGISTDTQYF.

This clone was recorded once. This chain connects TRBV5-1 to TRBJ2-7, with TRBD2 identical over 13 bases. This CDR3 spans 18 amino acids. Germline assignment: CDR1 SGHRS and CDR2 YFSETQ. Germline trimming cut 2 bases from V and 6 bases from J; bases unmatched to any gene: 14. CDR3 amino acids: CASSLVGLAGPLSLEQYF. The CDR3 coding sequence is TGCGCCAGCAGCTTAGTGGGACTAGCGGGGCCCCTGAGTCTCGAGCAGTACTTC.

This chain links TRBV11-2 with TRBJ1-3, with a weak D call TRBD1 (5 bases). Germline assignment: CDR1 SGHAT and CDR2 FQNNGV. Trimming removed 2 bases at V and 4 bases at J, with 15 bases between. The CDR3 runs 16 residues. CDR3: CASSLSPVGGGNTIYF. The CDR3 coding sequence is TGTGCCAGCAGCTTATCCCCCGTGGGGGGGGGAAACACCATATATTTT.

The chain has TRBV3-1 (or the pseudogene TRBV3-2) and TRBJ1-4; 7 positions match TRBD1. The germline V gene has CDR1 LGHDT and CDR2 YNNKEL (reference sequence). The CDR3 consists of 15 residues. Germline trimming cut 7 bases from V and 6 bases from J; bases unmatched to any gene: 11. The CDR3: CASTQGVQGYEKLFF. The CDR3 region has the DNA TGTGCCAGCACCCAGGGGGTACAGGGCTATGAAAAACTGTTTTTT.

The V call is TRBV15, the J call TRBJ2-6; maybe TRBD1 (5 bases). CDR1 is LNHNV and CDR2 is YYDKDF in the germline V gene (reference sequence). This CDR3 has 18 amino acids. Trimming left V 3 bases short and J 2 bases short, with 17 bases between. The DNA for the CDR3 is TGTGCCACCAGCAGGCGCCCTCAGGGATCCGCTGGGGCCAACGTCCTGACTTTC. Amino acid sequence: CATSRRPQGSAGANVLTF.

This chain uses TRBV2 with TRBJ2-5, with TRBD2 as a possible D gene (7 bases). Germline V gives CDR1 SNHLY, CDR2 FYNNEI. The CDR3 runs 15 residues. The ends were cut back, 3 bases at V and 4 bases at J, with 15 bases in the middle. Written as DNA, the CDR3 is TGTGCCAGCAGTGATTCTCGGGGGGCAGGAGAGACCCAGTACTTC. It yields the protein CASSDSRGAGETQYF.

This clone has a single count. The chain recombines TRBV10-3 with TRBJ1-2, with D maybe TRBD1 (6 bases). Trimming stripped 4 bases from V and 4 bases from J, with 10 bases between. Per germline, CDR1 ENHRY and CDR2 SYGVKD. CDR3 size: 13 residues. DNA of the CDR3: TGTGCCATCAGTGGGACAGACTCCTATGGCTACACCTTC. It yields the protein CAISGTDSYGYTF.

V gene TRBV12-5 combines with J gene TRBJ2-2; TRBD2 aligns across 16 bases. Germline CDR1 is LGHNT and CDR2 is FRNRAP. The trim removed 6 bases at V and 0 bases at J, leaving 7 bases unmatched. The CDR3 covers 19 residues. CDR3 residues: CASGPAGLAGGPNTGELFF. The CDR3 region has the DNA TGTGCTAGTGGCCCAGCGGGACTAGCGGGGGGGCCGAACACCGGGGAGCTGTTTTTT.

This sequence joins TRBV30 and TRBJ2-1; D is perhaps TRBD2 (5 bases). V shed 0 bases and J shed 6 bases, with 15 bases lying between them. The CDR3 loop spans 15 amino acids. Germline lookup yields CDR1 GTSNPN and CDR2 SVGIG (reference sequence). The CDR3 loop is CAWSVWEQRSNEQFF. As DNA, the CDR3 is TGTGCCTGGAGTGTTTGGGAGCAGAGGAGCAATGAGCAGTTCTTC.

This clone occurred once. The CDR3 region is CASCPSSGASTDTQYF. The CDR3 coding sequence is TGTGCCTCTTGCCCCTCTAGCGGGGCTAGCACAGATACGCAGTATTTT. V usage is TRBV19 and J usage is TRBJ2-3; TRBD2 agrees at 9 bases. Germline V gene sequence: CDR1 LNHDA, CDR2 SQIVND (reference sequence). V lost 11 bases, J lost 0 bases, and 12 bases stayed unmatched. The CDR3 contains 16 residues.

The chain combines TRBV24-1 with TRBJ2-1; TRBD2 might be the D (6 bases). The V gene lost 2 bases and the J gene lost 9 bases, with 19 bases spanning the gap. CDR1 is KGHDR, CDR2 SFDVKD, per germline. This CDR3 region has 16 residues. The CDR3 spells CATSDSNPGRRGEQFF. CDR3 bases: TGTGCCACCAGTGATTCCAATCCGGGGCGGAGGGGTGAGCAGTTCTTC.

The count of this clone is one. The V gene is TRBV4-1, the J gene TRBJ2-1, with 13 nucleotides matching TRBD2. The junction had 15 bases not matched to a gene; V was cut back by 3 bases and J by 4 bases. The CDR3 loop spans 20 amino acids. From germline, CDR1 is MGHRA and CDR2 YSYEKL. The CDR3 spells CASSHPLGLAGAENYNEQFF. CDR3 nucleotides: TGCGCCAGCAGCCACCCACTTGGACTAGCGGGGGCCGAAAATTACAATGAGCAGTTCTTC.

The V gene is TRBV14, the J gene TRBJ2-5, with 9 bases aligning to TRBD1. This CDR3 spans 14 amino acids. Unmatched junction bases numbered 6, after V lost 5 bases and J lost 5 bases. Germline CDR1 and CDR2: SGHDN and FVKESK. The CDR3 reads CASSWTGERETQYF. CDR3 DNA: TGTGCCAGCAGCTGGACAGGGGAGCGCGAGACCCAGTACTTC.

In the case of this clone: This same CDR3 is encoded by further DNA sequences in the sample. This chain joins TRBV27 and TRBJ1-6; perhaps TRBD1 as D (6 bases). Germline CDR1 is MNHEY and CDR2 is SMNVEV (reference sequence). The CDR3 runs 15 residues. V was trimmed by 2 bases and J by 6 bases, leaving 11 bases between them. Here the CDR3 reads CASSLGVGGNSPLHF. The CDR3 DNA reads as TGTGCCAGCAGTTTAGGCGTAGGGGGTAATTCACCCCTCCACTTT.

The chain has TRBV9 and TRBJ1-2; 8 bases map to TRBD1. Germline V gene lookup returns CDR1 SGDLS and CDR2 YYNGEE. Trimming at V came to 2 bases and at J to 4 bases, leaving 10 bases not matched to a gene. The CDR3 is 16 amino acids. The CDR3 DNA sequence: TGTGCCAGCAGCGTCGGGACAGGAGGACTCCCCTATGGCTACACCTTC. Protein: CASSVGTGGLPYGYTF.